These T cell receptor beta chains were read from a single sample in a study of cytomegalovirus exposure and HLA in healthy donors. The data were produced by immunoSEQ multiplex PCR, yet TCRdb's version contains in-frame clones alone and is incomplete. This table holds about 96,000 clones, around 77% found once. Sequencing was carried out using PBMCs. These receptors all come from a man aged 50-60 years in good health and CMV-seropositive. Both conserved end residues are part of each CDR3. D genes are given only for firm matches. Size is omitted from some rows. Given values are once, few, many or a class for expanded clones.

j_call d_call v_call cdr3_length clone_size cdr3_nt cdr3_aa
TRBJ1-1 NA TRBV18 14 few TGTGCCAGCTCACCCTCCGGCGGGGGCACTGAAGCTTTCTTT CASSPSGGGTEAFF
TRBJ2-4 TRBD2 TRBV27 17 NA TGTGCCAGCAGTTTATCCCCCATAGGCGGGGCCGGGGGGATTCAGTACTTC CASSLSPIGGAGGIQYF
TRBJ1-6 NA TRBV6-1 17 NA TGTGCCAGCAGTGAACCCTTCCGACAGGCCGCTTCCTCACCCCTCCACTTT CASSEPFRQAASSPLHF
TRBJ2-3 TRBD1 TRBV29-1 16 NA TGCAGCGTTGCTCAGGACAGGACTTTAAACACAGATACGCAGTATTTT CSVAQDRTLNTDTQYF
TRBJ1-6 NA TRBV7-6 15 NA TGTGCCAGCAGCTTAGGTCAGGGGTCTAATTCACCCCTCCACTTT CASSLGQGSNSPLHF
TRBJ2-7 NA TRBV11-3 13 once TGTGCCAGCAGTACGGACAGAAGCTACGAGCAGTACTTC CASSTDRSYEQYF
TRBJ2-7 TRBD2 TRBV27 15 NA TGTGCCAGCAGGGATAGCGGGGGGGCATTCTACGAGCAGTACTTC CASRDSGGAFYEQYF
TRBJ2-5 NA TRBV7-2 14 NA TGTGCCAGCAGCCTGAATGGGAGGCAAGAGACCCAGTACTTC CASSLNGRQETQYF
TRBJ2-5 TRBD2 TRBV9 16 NA TGTGCCAGCAGCCCCCTAGCGGGGGCCCTTGAAGAGACCCAGTACTTC CASSPLAGALEETQYF
TRBJ2-3 TRBD1 TRBV10-3 11 NA TGTGCCGTACAGGGGGCAGATACGCAGTATTTT CAVQGADTQYF
TRBJ2-3 NA TRBV7-2 17 NA TGTGCCAGCAGCTTGATAGGCGCGGGGGCTAGCACAGATACGCAGTATTTT CASSLIGAGASTDTQYF
TRBJ1-1 TRBD1 TRBV19 16 NA TGTGCCAGTAGTATGGGGAACAGGGGGCATGGGGCTGAAGCTTTCTTT CASSMGNRGHGAEAFF
TRBJ1-1 NA TRBV6-1 13 NA TGTGCCAGCAGTGGTTTACAGTCAACTGAAGCTTTCTTT CASSGLQSTEAFF
TRBJ2-3 NA TRBV19 15 NA TGTGCCAGTAGCATGGGGACTCTGAGCACAGATACGCAGTATTTT CASSMGTLSTDTQYF
TRBJ1-4 TRBD1 TRBV9 15 few TGTGCCAGCACCGGTGACAGGGAGAATAATGAAAAACTGTTTTTT CASTGDRENNEKLFF
TRBJ2-1 TRBD1 TRBV6-6 14 once TGTGCCAGCATCCCGGGACAGGGGGGATATGAGCAGTTCTTC CASIPGQGGYEQFF
TRBJ1-2 TRBD1 TRBV5-6 14 few TGTGCCAGCAGCGGAAAGGGACAGGGGAGTGGCTACCCCTTC CASSGKGQGSGYPF
TRBJ1-1 NA TRBV11-1 15 NA TGTGCCAGCAGCACAACGCGACTGGGAGGAACTGAAGCTTTCTTT CASSTTRLGGTEAFF
TRBJ2-7 NA TRBV6-6 16 NA TGTGCCAACAGTTACTCAATCATACAGGGCTCCTACGAGCAGTACTTC CANSYSIIQGSYEQYF
TRBJ2-7 NA TRBV4-1 14 NA TGCGCCAGCAGCCAAGATTTCCCTACCTACGAGCAGTACTTC CASSQDFPTYEQYF
TRBJ1-1 NA TRBV2 15 few TGTGCCAGCAGTCCGACAGGCTTCATAAACACTGAAGCTTTCTTT CASSPTGFINTEAFF
TRBJ2-5 NA TRBV9 15 few TGTGCCAGCAGCGCCCAGACTTTGGCTCAGGAGACCCAGTACTTC CASSAQTLAQETQYF
TRBJ2-7 NA TRBV6-1 13 NA TGTGCCAGCAGGGTCACAGGGTTGGACGAGCAGTACTTC CASRVTGLDEQYF
TRBJ1-3 TRBD1 TRBV5-1 16 NA TGCGCCAGCAGCCAACAAGGGGGCTCGGTTGGAAACACCATATATTTT CASSQQGGSVGNTIYF
TRBJ2-7 TRBD2 TRBV6-5 13 NA TGTGCCAGCAGTTCCGGGACTAGCAACGAGCAGTACTTC CASSSGTSNEQYF
TRBJ1-2 NA TRBV7-9 17 NA TGTGCCAGCAGCCCAATGAGAGGAAGAGGATATAACTATGGCTACACCTTC CASSPMRGRGYNYGYTF
TRBJ1-6 TRBD1 TRBV15 15 NA TGCGCCACCAGCAGAGCCGAGGGACAGGGCTCACCCCTCCACTTT CATSRAEGQGSPLHF
TRBJ2-5 NA TRBV2 14 NA TGTGCCAGCATCATGGGAGAAGAATGGGAGACCCAGTACTTC CASIMGEEWETQYF
TRBJ1-2 TRBD1 TRBV4-3 15 NA TGCGCCAGCAGCGAACGCCTCGCAGGGGGCGATACCTACACCTTC CASSERLAGGDTYTF
TRBJ2-1 TRBD1 TRBV7-9 15 NA TGTGCCAGCAGAACCGGGACAGGGGTGCACAATGAGCAGTTCTTC CASRTGTGVHNEQFF
TRBJ2-1 TRBD2 TRBV2 15 once TGTGCCAGCAGTGTTTCAGCGGGGGTATACAATGAGCAGTTCTTC CASSVSAGVYNEQFF
TRBJ1-1 TRBD1 TRBV5-1 15 NA TGCGCCAGCGGTCGGGACAGGCCACTGAACACTGAAGCTTTCTTT CASGRDRPLNTEAFF
TRBJ1-1 NA TRBV6-5 15 few TGTGCCAGCAGTTCCCGAGGAGGCATGAACACTGAAGCTTTCTTT CASSSRGGMNTEAFF
TRBJ2-3 NA TRBV7-2 19 NA TGTGCCAGCAGCTTAGTCGTTTATTTGCGACAGGGAGGTGGGGATACGCAGTATTTT CASSLVVYLRQGGGDTQYF
TRBJ2-5 TRBD1 TRBV5-4 15 NA TGTGCCAGCAGCTTATTGGGACAGGGGGACGAGACCCAGTACTTC CASSLLGQGDETQYF
TRBJ1-2 NA TRBV19 13 once TGTGCCACCTTTACGGGGGGCGCCTATGGCTACACCTTC CATFTGGAYGYTF
TRBJ2-1 TRBD2 TRBV19 15 NA TGTGCCAGTAGTAGACTAGCGGGACTATACAATGAGCAGTTCTTC CASSRLAGLYNEQFF
TRBJ2-2 NA TRBV19 14 NA TGTGCCAGTAGGGCGGAGGGGTATATCGGGGAGCTGTTTTTT CASRAEGYIGELFF
TRBJ2-4 NA TRBV2 15 NA TGTGCCAGCAAGACGGGAGCGGGAGCCAAAAACATTCAGTACTTC CASKTGAGAKNIQYF
TRBJ2-2 NA TRBV7-9 16 NA TGTGCCAGCAGCTCCGCCCCTACCGCGAACACCGGGGAGCTGTTTTTT CASSSAPTANTGELFF
TRBJ1-5 NA TRBV5-8 15 NA TGTGCCGGCAGCTTGGAGGGGTATAGCAATCAGCCCCAGCATTTT CAGSLEGYSNQPQHF
TRBJ2-4 NA TRBV28 14 NA TGTGCCAGCAGGACAGGCCTAGCCAAAAACATTCAGTACTTC CASRTGLAKNIQYF
TRBJ2-7 TRBD2 TRBV27 15 few TGTGCCAGCAAATACCAGCGGGGTTCGGTACACGAGCAGTACTTC CASKYQRGSVHEQYF
TRBJ1-2 NA TRBV29-1 12 few TGCAGCGTTGGACAGAACAAGGGCGGCTACACCTTC CSVGQNKGGYTF
TRBJ2-5 NA TRBV2 12 NA TGTGCCAGCAGGGATCGGAGGGAGACCCAGTACTTC CASRDRRETQYF
TRBJ1-4 TRBD1 TRBV19 16 NA TGTGCCAGTAGTATAATACCGGGACAGGGTGTTGAAAAACTGTTTTTT CASSIIPGQGVEKLFF
TRBJ2-3 NA TRBV7-9 14 once TGTTCCAGCAGCTCCTCTACTAGCACAGATACGCAGTATTTT CSSSSSTSTDTQYF
TRBJ2-1 NA TRBV4-1 15 NA TGCGCCAGCAGCCAAGGGTCTGGGCCCTACAATGAGCAGTTCTTC CASSQGSGPYNEQFF
TRBJ1-5 NA TRBV27 14 once TGTGCCAGCAGTTTCCACAGCCAGAGTCAGCCCCAGCATTTT CASSFHSQSQPQHF
TRBJ1-1 NA TRBV7-2 12 NA TGTGCCAGCAGCGGGCTGACAATTGAAGCTTTCTTT CASSGLTIEAFF
TRBJ2-3 TRBD2 TRBV9 18 NA TGTGCCAGCAGCGTAGGGAGGACTAGCGGGGGCTTCACAGATACGCAGTATTTT CASSVGRTSGGFTDTQYF
TRBJ2-1 NA TRBV5-6 13 NA TGTGCCAGCAGCCCCACATCCTACAATGAGCAGTTCTTC CASSPTSYNEQFF
TRBJ1-1 NA TRBV19 16 NA TGTGCCAGTAGTGTACGACTCTCTCCCTTGGGCACTGAAGCTTTCTTT CASSVRLSPLGTEAFF